Listed below are T cell receptor beta chains from one sample, sequenced in a study of cytomegalovirus exposure and HLA in healthy donors. Produced via immunoSEQ multiplex PCR; TCRdb's table is partial and in-frame only. The sample totals about 41,000 clones. Sequenced input: PBMCs. These receptors were obtained from a man younger than 45 in good health and CMV-seronegative. CDR3s include the opening cysteine and the closing phenylalanine or tryptophan. A D gene is named only where the DNA matches it firmly.

CDR3 length | J gene | V gene | D gene | CDR3 protein
14 | TRBJ2-7 | TRBV25-1 | NA | CASSWGVYSYEQYF
11 | TRBJ2-7 | TRBV7-9 | NA | CASTNEYEQYF
14 | TRBJ2-4 | TRBV5-1 | TRBD2 | CASSLAASGDIQYF
13 | TRBJ1-1 | TRBV29-1 | TRBD1 | CSVGGTVGPEAFF
15 | TRBJ2-7 | TRBV10-3 | NA | CAINGDSRFPYEQYF
15 | TRBJ1-2 | TRBV19 | NA | CASSMGARVEYGYTF
16 | TRBJ2-1 | TRBV4-1 | NA | CASSQTLAVSDNEQFF
16 | TRBJ2-1 | TRBV2 | NA | CASSLSLGFGNNEQFF
17 | TRBJ2-2 | TRBV11-2 | TRBD2 | CASSLRTSGTNTGELFF
12 | TRBJ2-2 | TRBV15 | NA | CATSSQPGELFF
18 | TRBJ1-5 | TRBV19 | TRBD1 | CASRPQGLKAYSNQPQHF
15 | TRBJ2-7 | TRBV6-5 | TRBD2 | CASSLTSGSSYEQYF
15 | TRBJ2-7 | TRBV10-3 | TRBD2 | CAISESLAGPYEQYF
14 | TRBJ1-6 | TRBV27 | TRBD1 | CASSSPGGASPLHF
13 | TRBJ1-1 | TRBV4-1 | NA | CASSQVKNTEAFF
16 | TRBJ2-3 | TRBV6-6 | TRBD2 | CASTSQLAGVGDTQYF
13 | TRBJ2-1 | TRBV5-1 | NA | CASSFTQNNEQFF
16 | TRBJ2-1 | TRBV18 | NA | CASSLRDTYSYNEQFF
14 | TRBJ1-2 | TRBV5-1 | NA | CASSGEEDGYGYTF
16 | TRBJ2-1 | TRBV6-5 | TRBD2 | CASSYSGGRQYNEQFF
15 | TRBJ2-1 | TRBV7-2 | TRBD1 | CASSLLTGTRDEQFF
15 | TRBJ2-7 | TRBV5-1 | NA | CASSPGGGPPGEQYF
14 | TRBJ1-1 | TRBV6-6 | NA | CASIYGVPNTEAFF
14 | TRBJ1-2 | TRBV9 | NA | CANSAPGGVVIYTF
14 | TRBJ2-5 | TRBV11-3 | TRBD1 | CASSPGTGQETQYF
15 | TRBJ2-5 | TRBV11-1 | TRBD2 | CASSPGTSWQETQYF
14 | TRBJ2-7 | TRBV5-1 | TRBD1 | CASSLDRGVYEQYF
13 | TRBJ2-1 | TRBV2 | NA | CASSEELINEQFF
14 | TRBJ2-7 | TRBV5-4 | NA | CASSYSTGKYEQYF